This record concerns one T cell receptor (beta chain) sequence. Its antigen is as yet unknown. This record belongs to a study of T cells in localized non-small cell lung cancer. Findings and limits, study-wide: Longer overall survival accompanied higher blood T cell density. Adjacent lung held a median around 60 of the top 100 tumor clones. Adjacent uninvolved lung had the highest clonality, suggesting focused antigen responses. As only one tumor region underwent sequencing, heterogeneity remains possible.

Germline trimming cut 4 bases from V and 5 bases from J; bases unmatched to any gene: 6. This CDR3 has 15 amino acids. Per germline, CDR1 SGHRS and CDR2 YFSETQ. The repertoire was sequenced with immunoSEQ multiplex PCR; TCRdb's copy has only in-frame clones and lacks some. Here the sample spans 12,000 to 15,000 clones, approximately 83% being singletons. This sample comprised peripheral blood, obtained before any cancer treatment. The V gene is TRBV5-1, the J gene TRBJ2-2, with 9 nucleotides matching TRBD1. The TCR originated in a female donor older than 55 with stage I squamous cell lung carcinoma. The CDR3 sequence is CASSPRTGDTGELFF. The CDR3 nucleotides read TGCGCCAGCAGCCCACGGACAGGGGATACCGGGGAGCTGTTTTTT.